This T cell receptor beta chain emerged from a study of CD8+ T cells in alopecia areata. Only one count was recorded for this clone. RNA extraction and reverse transcription yielded cDNA as sequencing template. Assay used: immunoSEQ multiplex PCR; TCRdb lists only in-frame clones, some missing. The sample yields about 190,000 clones, under 80% seen once. Treatment given: oral pan-JAK inhibitor, 5-10 mg twice daily. This sequence was found in a human donor with alopecia areata. Sequenced here: CD4+ T cells sorted from blood, sampled around week 49, from a patient treated with tofacitinib.

CDR3 sequence: CAWKKKQNTEAFF. As DNA, the CDR3 is TGTGCCTGGAAAAAAAAACAAAACACTGAAGCTTTCTTT. The V gene is TRBV30, the J gene TRBJ1-1; D remains unclear. The CDR3 contains 13 residues. Germline-derived CDR1 and CDR2 are GTSNPN and SVGIG (reference sequence). Trimming left V 4 bases short and J 2 bases short, with 11 bases between. Filled out from reference TRBV30 and TRBJ1-1, the complete variable domain reads SQTIHQWPATLVQPVGSPLSLECTVEGTSNPNLYWYRQAAGRGLQLLFYSVGIGQISSEVPQNLSASRPQDRQFILSSKKLLLSDSGFYLCAWKKKQNTEAFFGQGTRLTVV.